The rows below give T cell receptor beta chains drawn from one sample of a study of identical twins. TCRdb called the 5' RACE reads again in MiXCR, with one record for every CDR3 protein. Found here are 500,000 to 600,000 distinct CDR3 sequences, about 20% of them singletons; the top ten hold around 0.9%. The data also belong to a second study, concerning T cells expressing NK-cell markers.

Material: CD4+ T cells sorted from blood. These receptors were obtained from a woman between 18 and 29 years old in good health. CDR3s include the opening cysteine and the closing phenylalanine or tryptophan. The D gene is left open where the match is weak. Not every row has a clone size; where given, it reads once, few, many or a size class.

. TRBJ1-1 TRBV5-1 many TGTGCCAGCAGCCCGACAGGGAACACTGAAGCTTTCTTT CASSPTGNTEAFF
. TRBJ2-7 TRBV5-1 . TGCGCCAGCAGCTGGGGGGTAGCGGACGCCTACGAGCAGTACTTC CASSWGVADAYEQYF
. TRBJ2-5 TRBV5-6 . TGTGCCAGCAGCTTGGCAGGGTACGAGACCCAGTACTTC CASSLAGYETQYF
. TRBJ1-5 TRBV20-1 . TGCAGTGCTAGAGACGATTTTGGCAGGGGAACCCTTAATCAGCCCCAGCATTTT CSARDDFGRGTLNQPQHF
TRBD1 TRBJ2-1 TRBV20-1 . TGCAGTGCTAGGAACCCCAGGGGGCCAAGGGAAGAGCAGTTCTTC CSARNPRGPREEQFF
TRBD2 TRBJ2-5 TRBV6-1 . TGTGCCAGCAGTGAATCCACTAGCGGGGGTCAAGAGACCCAGTACTTC CASSESTSGGQETQYF
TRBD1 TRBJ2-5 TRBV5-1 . TGCGCCAGCAGCTCAGGGGGCCATAGTAAAGAAGAGACCCAGTACTTC CASSSGGHSKEETQYF
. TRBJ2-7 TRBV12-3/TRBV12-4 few TGTGCCAGCAGTCGAGAGGCCTACTCCTACGAGCAGTACTTC CASSREAYSYEQYF
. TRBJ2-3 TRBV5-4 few TGTGCCAGCAGCATCGTGACAGATACGCAGTATTTT CASSIVTDTQYF
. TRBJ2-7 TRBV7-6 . TGTGCCAGCAGCCAAGACGGGGTATGGTCCTACGAGCAGTACTTC CASSQDGVWSYEQYF
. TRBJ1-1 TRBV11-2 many TGTGCCAGCAGCCCCCAGGGTTGGGGGAACACTGAAGCTTTCTTT CASSPQGWGNTEAFF
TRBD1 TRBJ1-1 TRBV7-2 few TGTGCCAGCAGCTTAGCCGGGACAGGGGCTGAAGCTTTCTTT CASSLAGTGAEAFF
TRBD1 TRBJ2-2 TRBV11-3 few TGTGCCAGCAGCACTGGACAGGGAAACACCGGGGAGCTGTTTTTT CASSTGQGNTGELFF
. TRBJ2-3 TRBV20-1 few TGCAGTGGCTCTCTACGGGGTACGCAGTATTTT CSGSLRGTQYF
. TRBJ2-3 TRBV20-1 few TGCAGTGCTAGAGATGGAAGGGTTACGCAGTATTTT CSARDGRVTQYF
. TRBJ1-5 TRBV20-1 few TGCAGTGCCCGGAGGGATCTCGATCAGCCCCAGCATTTT CSARRDLDQPQHF
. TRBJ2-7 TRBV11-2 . TGTGCCAGCAGCTTAGCCACAGGCCCCCACGAGCAGTACTTC CASSLATGPHEQYF
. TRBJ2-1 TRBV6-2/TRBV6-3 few TGTGCCAGCAGTAAGTTGAGGTACAATGAGCAGTTCTTC CASSKLRYNEQFF
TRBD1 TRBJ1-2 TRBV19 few TGTGCCAGCACTCCGGGACAGGGATATGGCTACACCTTC CASTPGQGYGYTF
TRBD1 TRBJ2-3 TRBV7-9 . TGTGCCAGCGGCACCCCCGGGACAGGGAGCACAGATACGCAGTATTTT CASGTPGTGSTDTQYF
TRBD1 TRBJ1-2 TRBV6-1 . TGTGCCAGCAGGACAGGGTTCTTGGCTGGCTACACCTTC CASRTGFLAGYTF
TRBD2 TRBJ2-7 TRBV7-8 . TGTGCCAGCACATCGGGAGGTCGCTACGAGCAGTACTTC CASTSGGRYEQYF
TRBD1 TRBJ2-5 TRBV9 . TGTGCCAGCAGCGTAGGAGCGACAGGGGGCTGGGAGACCCAGTACTTC CASSVGATGGWETQYF
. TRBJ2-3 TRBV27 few TGTGCCAGCACCTTGTGGGGATCGGCGGGAACCGCAGATACGCAGTATTTT CASTLWGSAGTADTQYF
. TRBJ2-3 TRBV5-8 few TGTGCCAGCAGCCCTGAGAGCACAGATACGCAGTATTTT CASSPESTDTQYF
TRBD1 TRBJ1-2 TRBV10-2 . TGCGCCAGCGCAAACTGGGGGAGGGGACAGGGGACCTCTGGCTACACCTTC CASANWGRGQGTSGYTF
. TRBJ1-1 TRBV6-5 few TGTGCCAGCATTACCCGGGACGGCGGACTAAGAGTGTTCTTT CASITRDGGLRVFF
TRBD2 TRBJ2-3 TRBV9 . TGTGCCAGCGGGCTCTACTCGCGGGGGGAAGATACGCAGTATTTT CASGLYSRGEDTQYF
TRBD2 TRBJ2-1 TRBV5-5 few TGTGCCAGCAGCTTCCAAAGCGGGGGGGCTTATGAGCAGTTCTTC CASSFQSGGAYEQFF
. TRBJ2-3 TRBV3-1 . TGTGCCAGCAGCCAAGAGACAGATACGCAGTATTTT CASSQETDTQYF
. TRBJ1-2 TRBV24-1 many TGTGCCACCAGTGATTCCTCCAGGGGACGGAACTATGGCTACACCTTC CATSDSSRGRNYGYTF
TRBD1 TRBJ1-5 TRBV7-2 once TGTGCCAGCAGTAGGACAGGACGGGGTCAGCCCCAGCATTTT CASSRTGRGQPQHF
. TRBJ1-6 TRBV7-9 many TGTGCCAGCAGCTTACAGGATAATAATTCACCCCTCCACTTT CASSLQDNNSPLHF
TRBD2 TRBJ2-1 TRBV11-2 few TGTGCCAGCAGCTTAGTGACTAGCGGGAGGAATGAGCAGTTCTTC CASSLVTSGRNEQFF
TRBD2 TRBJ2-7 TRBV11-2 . TGTGCCAGCAGCTTAGGGGCGGGAGCCATCTACGAGCAGTACTTC CASSLGAGAIYEQYF
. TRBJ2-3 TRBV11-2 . TGTGCCAGCAGCTTAGATCCCGCCGATACGCAGTATTTT CASSLDPADTQYF
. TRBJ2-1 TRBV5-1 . TGCGCCAGCAGCTTGGCCAGGGGACTCGTAAATGAGCAGTTCTTC CASSLARGLVNEQFF
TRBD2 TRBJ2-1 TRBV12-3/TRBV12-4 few TGTGCCAGCAGTTTAGGGCTAGCGGGGCCCTCCTACAATGAGCAGTTCTTC CASSLGLAGPSYNEQFF
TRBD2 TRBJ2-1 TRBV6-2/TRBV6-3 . TGTGCCAGCAGTTCCCTCGCCAGCCTAGCGGGGATTTTCGTCTACAATGAGCAGTTCTTC CASSSLASLAGIFVYNEQFF
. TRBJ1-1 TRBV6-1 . TGTGCCAGCAGGAGACAGGTTATGAACACTGAAGCTTTCTTT CASRRQVMNTEAFF
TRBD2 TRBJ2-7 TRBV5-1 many TGCGCCAGCAGCCTACTAGCGGGGTCATTTCAGCAGTACTTC CASSLLAGSFQQYF
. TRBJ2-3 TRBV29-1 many TGCAGCGTTGAAGCTGGATGGCAGGGGATCCCCCCAAACACAGATACGCAGTATTTT CSVEAGWQGIPPNTDTQYF
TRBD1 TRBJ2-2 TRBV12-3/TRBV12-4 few TGTGCCAGCAGGACAGGGAGTTCGAACACCGGGGAGCTGTTTTTT CASRTGSSNTGELFF
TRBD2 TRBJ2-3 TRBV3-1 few TGTGCCAGCAGCCAAACTACTAAGAGCGGGGGACCCTCGGATACGCAGTATTTT CASSQTTKSGGPSDTQYF
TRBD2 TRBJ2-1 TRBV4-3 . TGCGCCAGCAGCCAAGATCAACTAGCGAGCTCCTACAATGAGCAGTTCTTC CASSQDQLASSYNEQFF
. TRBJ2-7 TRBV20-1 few TGCAGTGTGTCGGGGGCGAGAGAGCAGTACTTC CSVSGAREQYF
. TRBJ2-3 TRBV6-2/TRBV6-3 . TGTGCCAGCAGTTACCCACGGACTACTCCAGATACGCAGTATTTT CASSYPRTTPDTQYF
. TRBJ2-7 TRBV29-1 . TGCAGCGCGAGAAGCAGGGTCCAAAGCTCCTACGAGCAGTACTTC CSARSRVQSSYEQYF
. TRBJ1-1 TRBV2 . TGTGCCAGCAGTGAAGTTTCGTGGGGGGCGGATGGTTTCTTT CASSEVSWGADGFF